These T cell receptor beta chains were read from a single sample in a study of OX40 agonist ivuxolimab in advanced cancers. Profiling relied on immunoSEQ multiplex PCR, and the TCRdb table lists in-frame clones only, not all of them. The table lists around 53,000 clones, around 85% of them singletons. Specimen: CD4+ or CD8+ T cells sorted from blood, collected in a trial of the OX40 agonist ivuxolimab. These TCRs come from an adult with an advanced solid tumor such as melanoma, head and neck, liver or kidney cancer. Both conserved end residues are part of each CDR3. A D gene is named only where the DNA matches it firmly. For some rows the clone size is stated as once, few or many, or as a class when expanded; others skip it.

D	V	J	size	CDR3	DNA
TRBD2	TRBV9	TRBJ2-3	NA	CASSVQGRSSGRFPDTQYF	TGTGCCAGCAGCGTCCAAGGCAGGTCTAGCGGGAGGTTCCCAGATACGCAGTATTTT
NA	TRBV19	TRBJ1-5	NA	CATKGPQDSNQPQHF	TGTGCCACCAAGGGACCGCAGGATAGCAATCAGCCCCAGCATTTT
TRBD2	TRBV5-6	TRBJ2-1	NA	CASSWGLAGESEQFF	TGTGCCAGCAGCTGGGGACTAGCGGGAGAATCTGAGCAGTTCTTC
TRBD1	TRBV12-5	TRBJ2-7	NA	CASGTGTELYYEQYF	TGTGCTAGTGGAACTGGGACAGAACTATACTACGAGCAGTACTTC
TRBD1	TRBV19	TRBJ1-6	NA	CASSHPGGNSPLHF	TGTGCCAGTAGCCACCCAGGGGGTAATTCACCCCTCCACTTT
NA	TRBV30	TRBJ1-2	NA	CASSAASNYGYTF	TGTGCCTCCTCAGCCGCATCCAACTATGGCTACACCTTC
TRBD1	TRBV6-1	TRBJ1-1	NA	CATRRQGTNTEAFF	TGTGCCACCCGGAGACAGGGGACGAACACTGAAGCTTTCTTT
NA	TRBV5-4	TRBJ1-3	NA	CASSLVGSGNTIYF	TGTGCCAGCAGCTTGGTAGGGTCTGGAAACACCATATATTTT
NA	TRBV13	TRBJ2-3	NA	CASSPRQEADTQYF	TGTGCCAGCAGCCCCAGACAGGAGGCAGATACGCAGTATTTT
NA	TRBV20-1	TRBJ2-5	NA	CSARSQETQYF	TGCAGTGCAAGGTCCCAAGAGACCCAGTACTTC
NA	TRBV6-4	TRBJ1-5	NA	CASSDGFNQPQHF	TGTGCCAGCAGTGACGGGTTCAATCAGCCCCAGCATTTT
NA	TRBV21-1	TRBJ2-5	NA	CASSKALGGPSGETQYF	TGTGCCAGCAGCAAAGCATTAGGGGGGCCCAGTGGAGAGACCCAGTACTTC
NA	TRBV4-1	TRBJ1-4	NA	CASSQEAAATNEKLFF	TGCGCCAGCAGCCAAGAGGCGGCCGCAACTAATGAAAAACTGTTTTTT
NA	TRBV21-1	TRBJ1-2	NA	CASCQRVRTVYGYTF	TGTGCCAGCTGCCAGCGCGTTCGGACAGTCTATGGCTACACCTTC
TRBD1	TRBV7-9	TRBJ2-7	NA	CASSYAGTGTNEQYF	TGTGCCAGCAGCTATGCCGGGACAGGGACCAACGAGCAGTACTTC
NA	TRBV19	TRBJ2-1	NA	CASSISRGAYNEQFF	TGTGCCAGTAGTATAAGCAGAGGCGCCTACAATGAGCAGTTCTTC
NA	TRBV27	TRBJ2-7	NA	CASSLFPRTYEQYF	TGTGCCAGCAGTTTATTTCCTCGTACCTACGAGCAGTACTTC
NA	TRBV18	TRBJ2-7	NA	CASSLAGHSSYEQYF	TGTGCCAGCTCACTTGCGGGACACAGCTCCTACGAGCAGTACTTC
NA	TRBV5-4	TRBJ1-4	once	CASSLESGAGEKLFF	TGTGCCAGCAGCTTGGAATCAGGCGCGGGTGAAAAACTGTTTTTT
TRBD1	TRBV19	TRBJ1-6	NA	CASSTPTGSPLHF	TGTGCCAGTAGTACCCCGACAGGGTCACCCCTCCACTTT
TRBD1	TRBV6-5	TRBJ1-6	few	CASSPGQGVSPLHF	TGTGCCAGCAGCCCGGGACAGGGTGTATCACCCCTCCACTTT
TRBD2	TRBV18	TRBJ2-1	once	CASSPVTSGRGMGYNEQFF	TGTGCCAGCTCACCAGTCACTAGCGGGAGAGGTATGGGCTACAATGAGCAGTTCTTC
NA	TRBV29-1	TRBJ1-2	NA	CSVGQSRGYTF	TGCAGCGTGGGCCAGTCTCGGGGCTACACCTTC
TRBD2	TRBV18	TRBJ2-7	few	CASTGSTSGNNHEQYF	TGTGCCAGCACGGGGAGTACTAGCGGCAATAACCACGAGCAGTACTTC
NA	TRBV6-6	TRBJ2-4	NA	CASSDSIAKNIQYF	TGTGCCAGCTCGGACAGCATAGCCAAAAACATTCAGTACTTC
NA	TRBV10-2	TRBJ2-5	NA	CASKEDRRQETQYF	TGCGCCAGCAAAGAAGACAGGCGCCAAGAGACCCAGTACTTC